Presented here are 5 T cell receptor beta chains from one specimen sequenced in a study of monozygotic twins with inflammatory bowel disease. TCRdb re-analyzed the 5' RACE reads; it lists each CDR3 protein once, without DNA. This sample's table has some 170,000 distinct CDR3 sequences. The sample taken for sequencing was blood. These receptors originate from a human donor with ulcerative colitis or Crohn's disease, or a healthy co-twin of an affected twin (not recorded which).

The rearrangement links TRBV19 to TRBJ2-1; the TCRdb D gene call, TRBD1, has no DNA to confirm it. The V gene's germline CDR1 is LNHDA and CDR2 SQIVND (reference sequence). CDR3 length: 17 residues. CDR3 residues: CASSIDLGRNLYNEQFF.

V and J are TRBV4-2 and TRBJ1-1. The CDR3 extends over 16 amino acids. Germline lookup yields CDR1 LGHNA and CDR2 YNFKEQ. CDR3 sequence: CASSQDLLPVNTEAFF.

V usage is TRBV7-2 and J usage is TRBJ1-1. Germline-derived CDR1 and CDR2 are SGHTA and FQGNSA. The CDR3 totals 12 residues. The CDR3 here is CASSLDTTEAFF.

The rearrangement joins TRBV5-1 to TRBJ2-1; TCRdb selects TRBD2, and the lack of DNA leaves this call unchecked. Germline V gives CDR1 SGHRS, CDR2 YFSETQ. The CDR3 has 15 residues. CDR3 amino acids: CASSSTSSPYNEQFF.

V usage is TRBV6-5 and J usage is TRBJ2-1; TCRdb designates TRBD2, a call that cannot be tested without DNA. The CDR3 extends over 18 amino acids. Germline values: CDR1 MNHEY, CDR2 SVGAGI. CDR3 region: CASSYLPGLAGVVYEQFF.